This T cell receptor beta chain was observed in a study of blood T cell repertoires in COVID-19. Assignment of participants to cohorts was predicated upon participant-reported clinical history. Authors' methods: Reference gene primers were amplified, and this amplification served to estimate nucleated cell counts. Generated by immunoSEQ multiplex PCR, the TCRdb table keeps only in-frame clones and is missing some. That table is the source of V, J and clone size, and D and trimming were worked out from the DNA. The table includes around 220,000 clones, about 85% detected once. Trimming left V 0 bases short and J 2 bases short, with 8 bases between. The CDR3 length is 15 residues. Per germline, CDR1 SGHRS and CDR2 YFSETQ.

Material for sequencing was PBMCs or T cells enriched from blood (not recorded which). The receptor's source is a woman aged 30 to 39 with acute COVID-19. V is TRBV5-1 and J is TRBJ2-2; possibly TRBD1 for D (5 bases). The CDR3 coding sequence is TGCGCCAGCAGCTTGGAGACAGACAACACCGGGGAGCTGTTTTTT. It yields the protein CASSLETDNTGELFF.